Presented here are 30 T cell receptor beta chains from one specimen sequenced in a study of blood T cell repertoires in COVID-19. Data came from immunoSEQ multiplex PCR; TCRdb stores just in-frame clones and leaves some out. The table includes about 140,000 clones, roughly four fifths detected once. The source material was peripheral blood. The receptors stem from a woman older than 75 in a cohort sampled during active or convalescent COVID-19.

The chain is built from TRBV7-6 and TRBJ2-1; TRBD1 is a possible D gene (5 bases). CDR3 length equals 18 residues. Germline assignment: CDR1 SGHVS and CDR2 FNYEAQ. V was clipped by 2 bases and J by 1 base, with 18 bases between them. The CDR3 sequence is CASSLNLQGIISYNEQFF. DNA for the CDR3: TGTGCCAGCAGCTTAAATCTCCAGGGTATAATATCCTACAATGAGCAGTTCTTC.

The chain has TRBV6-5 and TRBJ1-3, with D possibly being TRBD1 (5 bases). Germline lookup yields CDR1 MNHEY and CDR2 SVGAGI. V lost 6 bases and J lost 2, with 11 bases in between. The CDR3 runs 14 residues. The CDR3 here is CASRPPGAGNTIYF. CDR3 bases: TGTGCCAGCAGGCCACCGGGGGCTGGAAACACCATATATTTT.

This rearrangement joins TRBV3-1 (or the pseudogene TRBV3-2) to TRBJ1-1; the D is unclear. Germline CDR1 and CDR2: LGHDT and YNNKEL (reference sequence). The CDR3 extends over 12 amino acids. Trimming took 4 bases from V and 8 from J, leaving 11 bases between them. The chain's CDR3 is CASSPRGWEAFF. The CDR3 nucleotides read TGTGCCAGCAGCCCCCGAGGATGGGAAGCTTTCTTT.

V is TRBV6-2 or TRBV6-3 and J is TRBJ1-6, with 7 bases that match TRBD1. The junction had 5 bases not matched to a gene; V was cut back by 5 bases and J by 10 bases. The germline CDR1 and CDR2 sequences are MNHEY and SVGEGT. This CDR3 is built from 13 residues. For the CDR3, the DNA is TGTGCCAGCAGTCGAGGGGGCGAGTCACCCCTCCACTTT. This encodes CASSRGGESPLHF.

The CDR3, as DNA: TGTGCCAGCAGTTTGGTCAGCACAGGGGAGCAGTACTTC. This sequence encodes CASSLVSTGEQYF. The chain has TRBV12-3 or TRBV12-4 and TRBJ2-7; possible D gene TRBD1, 6 bases. This CDR3 has 13 residues. Trimming removed 3 bases from V and 7 bases from J, with 13 bases in between.

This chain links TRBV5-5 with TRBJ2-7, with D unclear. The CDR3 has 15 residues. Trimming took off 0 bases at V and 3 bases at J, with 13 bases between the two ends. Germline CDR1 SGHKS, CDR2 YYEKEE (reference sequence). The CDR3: CASSLGQDRYYEQYV. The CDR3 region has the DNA TGTGCCAGCAGCTTGGGGCAGGATAGGTACTACGAGCAGTACGTC.

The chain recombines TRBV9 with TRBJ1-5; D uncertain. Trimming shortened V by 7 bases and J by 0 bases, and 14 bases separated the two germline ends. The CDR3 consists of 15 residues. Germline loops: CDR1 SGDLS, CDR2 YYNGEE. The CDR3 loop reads CASSGNPYSNQPQHF. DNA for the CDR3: TGTGCCAGCTCGGGTAATCCGTATAGCAATCAGCCCCAGCATTTT.

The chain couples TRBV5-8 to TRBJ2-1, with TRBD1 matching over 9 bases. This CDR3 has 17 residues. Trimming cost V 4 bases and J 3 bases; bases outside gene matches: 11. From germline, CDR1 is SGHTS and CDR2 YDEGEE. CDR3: CASSPYRGRDLYNEQFF. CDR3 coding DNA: TGTGCCAGCAGCCCCTACAGGGGGCGAGACCTCTACAATGAGCAGTTCTTC.

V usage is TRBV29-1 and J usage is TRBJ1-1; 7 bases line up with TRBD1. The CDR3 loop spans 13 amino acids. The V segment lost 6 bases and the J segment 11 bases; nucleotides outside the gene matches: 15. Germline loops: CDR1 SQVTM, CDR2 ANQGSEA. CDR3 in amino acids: CSVEKGATTGAFF. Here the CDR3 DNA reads TGCAGCGTAGAGAAGGGGGCTACGACTGGGGCTTTCTTT. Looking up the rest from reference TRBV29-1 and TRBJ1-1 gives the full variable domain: SAVISQKPSRDICQRGTSLTIQCQVDSQVTMMFWYRQQPGQSLTLIATANQGSEATYESGFVIDKFPISRPNLTFSTLTVSNMSPEDSSIYLCSVEKGATTGAFFGQGTRLTVV.

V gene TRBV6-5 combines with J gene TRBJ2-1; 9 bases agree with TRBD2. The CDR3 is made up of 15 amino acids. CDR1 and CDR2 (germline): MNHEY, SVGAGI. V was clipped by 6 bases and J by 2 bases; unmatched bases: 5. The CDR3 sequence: CASRHRTSAYNEQFF. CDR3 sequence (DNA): TGTGCCAGCAGGCACAGGACTAGCGCCTACAATGAGCAGTTCTTC.

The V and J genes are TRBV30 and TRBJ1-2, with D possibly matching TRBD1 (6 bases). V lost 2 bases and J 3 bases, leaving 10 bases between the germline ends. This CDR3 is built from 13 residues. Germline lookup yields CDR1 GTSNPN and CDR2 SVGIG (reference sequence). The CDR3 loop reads CAWSRQVHYGYTF. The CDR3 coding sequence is TGTGCCTGGAGTAGACAGGTTCACTATGGCTACACCTTC.

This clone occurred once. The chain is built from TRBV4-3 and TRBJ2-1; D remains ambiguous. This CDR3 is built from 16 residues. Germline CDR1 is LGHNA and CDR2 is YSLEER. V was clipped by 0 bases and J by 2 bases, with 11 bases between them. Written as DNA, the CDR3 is TGCGCCAGCAGCCAAGATAGAGACTGGACCTACAATGAGCAGTTCTTC. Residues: CASSQDRDWTYNEQFF.

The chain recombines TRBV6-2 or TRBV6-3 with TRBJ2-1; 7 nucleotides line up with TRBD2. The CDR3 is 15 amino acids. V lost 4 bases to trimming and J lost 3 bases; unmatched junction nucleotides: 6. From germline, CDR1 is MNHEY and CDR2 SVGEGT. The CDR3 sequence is CASSSRERRYNEQFF. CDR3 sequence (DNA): TGTGCCAGCAGTTCGCGGGAGCGTCGCTACAATGAGCAGTTCTTC.

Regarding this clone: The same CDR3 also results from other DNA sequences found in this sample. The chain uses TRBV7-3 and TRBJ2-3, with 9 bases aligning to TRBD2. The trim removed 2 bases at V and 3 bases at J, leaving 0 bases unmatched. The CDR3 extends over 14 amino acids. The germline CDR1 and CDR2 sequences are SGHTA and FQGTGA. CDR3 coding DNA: TGTGCCAGCAGCTTACTAGCGGGGACAGATACGCAGTATTTT. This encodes CASSLLAGTDTQYF.

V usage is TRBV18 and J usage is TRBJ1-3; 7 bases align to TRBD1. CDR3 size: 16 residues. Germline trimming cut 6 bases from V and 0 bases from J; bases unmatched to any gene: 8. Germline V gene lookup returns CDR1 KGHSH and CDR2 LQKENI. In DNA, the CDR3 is TGTGCCAGCTCGGGGGGACAGTCAAACTCTGGAAACACCATATATTTT. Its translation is CASSGGQSNSGNTIYF.

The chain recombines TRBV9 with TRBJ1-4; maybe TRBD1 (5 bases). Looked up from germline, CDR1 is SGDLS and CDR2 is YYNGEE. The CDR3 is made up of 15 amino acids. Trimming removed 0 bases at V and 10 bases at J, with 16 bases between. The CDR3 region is CASSVGYFSQGKLFF. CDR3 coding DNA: TGTGCCAGCAGCGTAGGGTATTTCTCGCAGGGAAAACTGTTTTTT.

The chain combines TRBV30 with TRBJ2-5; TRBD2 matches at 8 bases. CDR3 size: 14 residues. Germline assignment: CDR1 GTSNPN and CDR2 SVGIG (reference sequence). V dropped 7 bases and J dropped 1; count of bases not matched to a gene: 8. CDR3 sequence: CAYGGAGGQETQYF. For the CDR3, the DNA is TGTGCCTATGGAGGGGCGGGGGGCCAAGAGACCCAGTACTTC.

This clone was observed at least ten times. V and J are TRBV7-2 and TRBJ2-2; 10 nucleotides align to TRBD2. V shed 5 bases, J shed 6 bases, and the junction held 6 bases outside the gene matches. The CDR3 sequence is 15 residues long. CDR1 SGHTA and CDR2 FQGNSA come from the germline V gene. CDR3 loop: CASSEERGGPGELFF. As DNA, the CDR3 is TGTGCCAGCAGCGAGGAGCGGGGGGGACCCGGGGAGCTGTTTTTT.

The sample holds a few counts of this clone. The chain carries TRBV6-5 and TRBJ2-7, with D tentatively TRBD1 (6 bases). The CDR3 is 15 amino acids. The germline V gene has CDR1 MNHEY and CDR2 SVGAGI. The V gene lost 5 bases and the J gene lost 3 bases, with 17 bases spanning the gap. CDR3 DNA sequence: TGTGCCAGCAGTCTCCGGGACACTTTTGGCTACGAGCAGTACTTC. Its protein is CASSLRDTFGYEQYF.

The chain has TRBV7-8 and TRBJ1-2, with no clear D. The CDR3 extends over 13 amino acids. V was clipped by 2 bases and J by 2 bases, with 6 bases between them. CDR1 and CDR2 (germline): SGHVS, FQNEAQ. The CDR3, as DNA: TGTGCCAGCAGCTTAACAGTAAACTATGGCTACACCTTC. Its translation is CASSLTVNYGYTF.

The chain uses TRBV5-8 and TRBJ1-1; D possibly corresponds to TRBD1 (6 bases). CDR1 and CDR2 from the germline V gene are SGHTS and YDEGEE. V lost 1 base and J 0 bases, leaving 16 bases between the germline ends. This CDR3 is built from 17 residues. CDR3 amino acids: CASSLQGRGLMNTEAFF. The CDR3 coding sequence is TGTGCCAGCAGCTTGCAGGGGCGCGGACTCATGAACACTGAAGCTTTCTTT.

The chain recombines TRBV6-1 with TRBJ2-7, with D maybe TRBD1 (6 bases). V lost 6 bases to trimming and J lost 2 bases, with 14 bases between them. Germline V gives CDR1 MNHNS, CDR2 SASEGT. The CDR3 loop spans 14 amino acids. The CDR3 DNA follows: TGTGCCAGCAGCCGGGACACCTTACCCTACGAGCAGTACGTC. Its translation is CASSRDTLPYEQYV.

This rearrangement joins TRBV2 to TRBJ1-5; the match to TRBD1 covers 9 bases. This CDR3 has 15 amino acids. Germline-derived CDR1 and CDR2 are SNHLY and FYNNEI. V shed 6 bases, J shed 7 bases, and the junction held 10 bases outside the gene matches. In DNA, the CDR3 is TGTGCCAGCAGGTCCCCCGGGACAGGGAGCCAGCCCCAGCATTTT. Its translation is CASRSPGTGSQPQHF.

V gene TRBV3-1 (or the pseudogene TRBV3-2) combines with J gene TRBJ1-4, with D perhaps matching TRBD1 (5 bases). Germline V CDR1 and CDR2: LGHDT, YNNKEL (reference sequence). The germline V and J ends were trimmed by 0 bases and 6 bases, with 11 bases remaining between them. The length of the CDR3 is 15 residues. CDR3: CASSQEGTGDEKLFF. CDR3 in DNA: TGTGCCAGCAGCCAAGAGGGTACGGGGGATGAAAAACTGTTTTTT.

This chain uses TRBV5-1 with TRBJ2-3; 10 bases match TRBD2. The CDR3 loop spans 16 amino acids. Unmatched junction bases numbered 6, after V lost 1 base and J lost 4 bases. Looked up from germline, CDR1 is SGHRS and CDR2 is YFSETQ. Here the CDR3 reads CASSLLQRGGSDTQYF. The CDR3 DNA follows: TGCGCCAGCAGCTTGCTTCAGCGGGGGGGATCAGATACGCAGTATTTT.

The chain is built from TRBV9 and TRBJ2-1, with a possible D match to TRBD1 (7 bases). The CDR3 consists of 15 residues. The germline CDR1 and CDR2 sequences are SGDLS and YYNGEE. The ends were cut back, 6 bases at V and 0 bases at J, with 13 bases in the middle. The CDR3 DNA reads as TGTGCCAGCAACCCAGGGGGGAGCTCCTACAATGAGCAGTTCTTC. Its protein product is CASNPGGSSYNEQFF.

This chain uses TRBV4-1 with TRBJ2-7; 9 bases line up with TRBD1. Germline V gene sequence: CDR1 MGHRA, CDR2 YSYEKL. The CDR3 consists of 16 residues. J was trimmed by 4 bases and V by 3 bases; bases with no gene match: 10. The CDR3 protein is CASSQGQGDKKYEQYF. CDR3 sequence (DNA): TGCGCCAGCAGCCAGGGACAGGGCGATAAAAAATACGAGCAGTACTTC.

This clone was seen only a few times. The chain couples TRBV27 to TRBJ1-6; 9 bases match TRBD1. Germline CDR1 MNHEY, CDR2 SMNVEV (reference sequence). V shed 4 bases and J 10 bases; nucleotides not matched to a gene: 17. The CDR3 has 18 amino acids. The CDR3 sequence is CASSSRGTGLKVGSPLHF. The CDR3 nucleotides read TGTGCCAGCAGTTCACGGGGGACAGGGCTTAAAGTTGGATCACCCCTCCACTTT.

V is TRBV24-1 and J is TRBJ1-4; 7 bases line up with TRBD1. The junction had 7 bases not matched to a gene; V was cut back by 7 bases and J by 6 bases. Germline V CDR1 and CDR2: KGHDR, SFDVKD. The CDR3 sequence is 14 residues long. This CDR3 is CATSATGPDEKLFF. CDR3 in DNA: TGTGCCACCAGCGCGACAGGGCCTGATGAAAAACTGTTTTTT.

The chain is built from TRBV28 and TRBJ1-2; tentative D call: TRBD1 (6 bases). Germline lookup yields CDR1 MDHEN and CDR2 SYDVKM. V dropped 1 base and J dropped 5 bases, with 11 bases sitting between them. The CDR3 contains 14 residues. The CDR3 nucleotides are TGTGCCAGCAGTTTATTCGGACAGATTTATGGCTACACCTTC. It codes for CASSLFGQIYGYTF.